The source of this TCR beta chain is a study of control samples from healthy donors and cancer patients. Germline values: CDR1 SGHNT, CDR2 YYREEE (reference sequence). With 4 bases clipped from V and 7 bases from J, the junction kept 11 bases outside the gene matches. CDR3 length: 15 residues. Libraries were prepared by immunoSEQ multiplex PCR; TCRdb keeps only in-frame clonotypes and omits some of them. The table shows about 180,000 clones, with around 92% occurring only once. The origin of this receptor is a woman aged 40 to 55 in good health. The sequencing sample was made of blood. The chain employs TRBV5-4 and TRBJ2-7, with 10 bases lining up with TRBD1. CDR3 protein: CASSLAGTGVKEQYF. The CDR3 DNA follows: TGTGCCAGCAGCCTCGCCGGGACAGGGGTCAAAGAGCAGTACTTC.